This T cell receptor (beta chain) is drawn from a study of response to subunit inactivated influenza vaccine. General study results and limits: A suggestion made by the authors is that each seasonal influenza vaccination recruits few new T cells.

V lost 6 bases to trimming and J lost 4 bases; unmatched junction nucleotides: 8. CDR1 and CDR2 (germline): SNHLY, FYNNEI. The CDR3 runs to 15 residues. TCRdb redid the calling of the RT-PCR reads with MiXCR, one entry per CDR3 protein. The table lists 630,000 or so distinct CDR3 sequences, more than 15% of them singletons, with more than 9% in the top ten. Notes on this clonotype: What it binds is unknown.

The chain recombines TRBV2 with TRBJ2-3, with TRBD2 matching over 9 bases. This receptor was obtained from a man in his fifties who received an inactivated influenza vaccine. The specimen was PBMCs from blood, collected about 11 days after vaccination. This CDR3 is CASRVAGVGADTQYF. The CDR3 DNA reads TGTGCCAGCAGGGTAGCGGGAGTGGGCGCAGATACGCAGTATTTT.